This T cell receptor beta chain was captured by sequencing in a study of beta chain features in type 1 diabetes. Study observations and caveats: A moderate, significant TCRB CDR3 shortening appeared in type 1 diabetes across four CD4+ subsets. Within patients, naive, central memory and Treg TCRB repertoires seemed more similar than within healthy donors. For type 1 diabetes patients, VDJ junctions showed fewer insertions and more deletions.

This clone was observed a handful of times. Its antigen remains unidentified. The investigators reverse transcribed all of the isolated RNA, so they sequenced expressed TCRB transcripts. Reads from naive, central memory and regulatory T cell samples averaged approximately 3.4 million. TCRdb's table, derived via immunoSEQ multiplex PCR, lists solely in-frame clones and lacks some. The sample records approximately 280,000 clones, approximately 15% being singletons. Each sorted population was over 95% pure. The V gene end was trimmed by 1 base and the J gene end by 2 bases; junction bases not matched to a gene: 6. Germline V gene lookup returns CDR1 SEHNR and CDR2 FQNEAQ (reference sequence). The CDR3 runs 18 residues.

This chain connects TRBV7-9 to TRBJ2-1, with 12 positions matching TRBD2. The sequenced material came from naive CD4+ T cells from blood. This sequence originates from a young man with type 1 diabetes. The CDR3 loop reads CASSLGTSGIGAYNEQFF. CDR3 in DNA: TGTGCCAGCAGCTTAGGGACTAGCGGGATAGGGGCCTACAATGAGCAGTTCTTC.